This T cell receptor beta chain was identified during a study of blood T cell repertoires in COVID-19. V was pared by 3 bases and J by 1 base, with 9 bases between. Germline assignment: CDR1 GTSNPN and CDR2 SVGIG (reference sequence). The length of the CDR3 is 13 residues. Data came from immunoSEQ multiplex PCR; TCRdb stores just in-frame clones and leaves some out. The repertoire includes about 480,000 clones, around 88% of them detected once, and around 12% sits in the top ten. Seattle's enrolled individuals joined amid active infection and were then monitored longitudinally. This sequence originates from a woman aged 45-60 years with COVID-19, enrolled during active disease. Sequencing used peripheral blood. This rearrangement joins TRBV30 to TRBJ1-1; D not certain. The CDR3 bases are TGTGCCTGGAGAATCGGTGGGAACACTGAAGCTTTCTTT. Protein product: CAWRIGGNTEAFF.